This TCR beta chain was retrieved from a study of T cell repertoires in cytomegalovirus infection. Study-level results: HLA-C-restricted CMV-specific TCR beta clonotypes were dominant in the ex vivo response. Summed frequency of shared TCR beta families picked out CMV carriers who also had the relevant HLA.

Germline V gives CDR1 SGHTA, CDR2 FQGNSA. The CDR3 contains 12 residues. V was trimmed by 4 bases and J by 6 bases, leaving 7 bases between them. This clonotype has a count of ten or more. Its cognate antigen is unknown. TCRdb used MiXCR to reprocess the reads, holding one entry per CDR3 protein. This sample has 640,000 or so distinct CDR3 sequences, with around a third found just once. The source material was cultured PBMCs, sampled from culture after CMV antigen stimulation. The chain combines TRBV7-2 with TRBJ1-5; possible D gene TRBD1, 5 bases. This receptor was identified in a human donor in good health (CMV status not recorded). Some clones in this sample may be carry-over from other donors' samples. The CDR3 DNA follows: TGTGCCAGCAGCTCCGGGGGTCAGCCCCAGCATTTT. Translation: CASSSGGQPQHF.